One and the same sample provided the 3 T cell receptor beta chains below, sequenced in a study of T cells after yellow fever vaccination. TCRdb reprocessed the 5' RACE reads with MiXCR, giving one entry per CDR3 protein. The sample shows tens of thousands of distinct CDR3 sequences, about 6.6% of them seen only once. The material was PBMCs, either bulk or a sorted T-cell subset (CD4+, CD8+, memory, or dextramer-sorted; not recorded which), obtained on the day of the first yellow fever vaccination. The receptors come from a young man who received the YFV17D yellow fever vaccine.

Many counts were recorded for this clonotype. The gene calls are TRBV20-1 and TRBJ2-3; no firm D call. V gave up 6 bases and J gave up 5 bases, with 9 bases separating them. This CDR3 region has 11 residues. Germline CDR1 and CDR2: DFQATT and SNEGSKA (reference sequence). CDR3 coding DNA: TGCAGTGCACCCTCGGGAGATACGCAGTATTTT. Translation: CSAPSGDTQYF.

V and J are TRBV5-4 and TRBJ1-6; no clear D gene. V lost 4 bases to trimming and J lost 11 bases, with 16 bases between them. CDR1 and CDR2 from the germline V gene are SGHNT and YYREEE (reference sequence). The CDR3 consists of 14 residues. DNA for the CDR3: TGTGCCAGCAGCCCGGCCGGGGTAGGGCCACCCCTCCACTTT. It encodes CASSPAGVGPPLHF.

This clonotype came up a few times. The chain is built from TRBV27 and TRBJ1-2; D not certain. The germline V gene encodes CDR1 MNHEY and CDR2 SMNVEV (reference sequence). Trimming pared 5 bases from V and 5 bases from J, leaving 12 bases between. The CDR3 totals 13 residues. The CDR3 region has the DNA TGTGCCAGCAGTCCCAGGATCACATATGGCTACACCTTC. Amino acids: CASSPRITYGYTF.